This record looks at one T cell receptor beta chain sequence and its context. Its binding antigen is unknown. Nothing much larger sits one base from this clone, and base qualities are not available. The immunoSEQ Assay, a bias-controlled multiplex PCR, was used to amplify TCRbeta CDR3 regions from genomic DNA. In the paper's pipeline: The number of nucleated cells in each sample was estimated from the amplification of reference gene primers within the assay. To quantify the absolute abundance of each unique TCRbeta CDR3 rearrangement, sequence reads were collapsed and filtered. Productive Simpson clonality was computed per sample as the square root of Simpson's diversity index over productive rearrangements. Imported from immuneACCESS, the table was reduced by TCRdb to in-frame sequences with V and J called. These copies leave out some clones; in studies compared against another copy, an unresolved V gene accounts for under half, and the cause of the remainder is not known. That table supplies the V and J calls and clone size; D and trimming were determined from the DNA. This sample is represented by approximately 110,000 clones; about 82% of them were singletons. The ten largest clones add up to approximately 5.3% of the sample.

The CDR3 numbers 13 residues from cysteine through phenylalanine. CDR3 DNA is the only sequence kept; it has 39 bases, read in frame from the first base. The CDR1 and CDR2 encoded by the germline V gene are MNHEY and SVGAGI. V drops 6 bases and J drops 4 bases, leaving 12 bases in between. The collaborating institutions used their own protocols to collect whole blood in K2EDTA tubes. For TCRbeta analysis, collaborators shipped samples as frozen whole blood, isolated PBMCs, or DNA extracted from either of those sample types. This entry comes from a study of blood T cell repertoires in COVID-19 (dated by TCRdb to between 2020 and 2021). Regarding the study in general: The collaborator samples originated in the United States, Italy and Spain and spanned the acute and convalescent phases of COVID-19. The material from the prospective study consisted of cDNA or gDNA derived from T cells, B-cell-depleted T cells, or PBMCs. Subjects who had been exposed to COVID-19, were actively infected with it, or had recovered from it provided the deeply sampled blood TCRbeta repertoires that made up the dataset. A freely available public database, intended as a resource for researchers studying the immune response to SARS-CoV-2, is where the repertoires were released. The samples were drawn from the first 160 participants of the ongoing ImmuneRACE study and from some 1,300 subjects provided by 6 global collaborators. Sample metadata almost always included a de-identified subject ID, COVID-19 status, age in years and sex. Where HLA class I and class II types were available, the types were taken from metadata supplied by the sample provider, not from assay-based typing.

Broader findings and caveats from the paper: The quantity of clinical and demographic metadata differed by source and by participant and was supplied without curation.

Sequencing was performed on peripheral blood. In this chain, TRBV6-5 is recombined with TRBJ1-2, with TRBD1 as a weak D call on 6 bases. The receptor was derived from a human donor in a cohort sampled during active COVID-19. At the DNA level, the sequence is TGTGCCAGCAGCTCCACAGGGCTCTATGGCTACACCTTC. It encodes CASSSTGLYGYTF.